These 27 T cell receptor beta chains share one sample of origin, sequenced in a study of T cell responses to AZD1222 COVID-19 vaccine. The assay was immunoSEQ multiplex PCR, and TCRdb's table has in-frame clones only and misses some. The sample has 100,000 or so clones; around 84% are singletons. This specimen was peripheral blood, taken 28 days after the second AZD1222 dose. The source of these receptors is an adult who received the AZD1222 COVID-19 vaccine.

The rearrangement uses TRBV12-3 or TRBV12-4 and TRBJ2-1; the D is unclear. V lost 10 bases, J lost 9 bases, and 16 bases lay in between. The CDR3 loop spans 12 amino acids. The CDR3 DNA is TGTGCCACCATGAGAGACGTCGGTGAGCAGTTCTTC. It is translated as CATMRDVGEQFF.

The chain is built from TRBV5-4 and TRBJ1-2, with D perhaps TRBD1 (5 bases). This CDR3 has 14 residues. The V gene lost 0 bases and the J gene lost 7 bases, with 13 bases spanning the gap. CDR1 is SGHNT, CDR2 YYREEE, per germline (reference sequence). The DNA of the CDR3 is TGTGCCAGCAGCTTGGCCCAAGGACAATCTGGCTACACCTTC. This sequence encodes CASSLAQGQSGYTF.

This clone was counted only a few times. V gene TRBV14 combines with J gene TRBJ2-7; D is undetermined. CDR3 length: 12 amino acids. CDR1 and CDR2 from the germline V gene are SGHDN and FVKESK. The CDR3 region is CASAFVSYEQYF. As DNA, the CDR3 is TGTGCTTCCGCTTTTGTTTCCTACGAGCAGTACTTC.

This clone was seen just once. The CDR3 is CASSPPSYTDTQYF. CDR3 DNA: TGTGCCAGCTCACCACCGAGCTACACAGATACGCAGTATTTT. The genes are TRBV18 and TRBJ2-3; D not certain. Trimming removed 0 bases from V and 2 bases from J, with 6 bases in between. Germline CDR1 reads KGHSH; CDR2 reads LQKENI. The CDR3 runs to 14 residues.

This clone was picked up one time. V gene TRBV10-1 combines with J gene TRBJ1-4; D gene uncertain. The CDR3 sequence is 12 residues long. V was trimmed by 8 bases and J by 5 bases, leaving 9 bases between them. Per germline, CDR1 WNHNN and CDR2 SYGVQD (reference sequence). The CDR3 DNA sequence: TGCGCCAGCGGCCGGGGAAATGAAAAACTGTTTTTT. The encoded protein is CASGRGNEKLFF.

The V call is TRBV18, the J call TRBJ2-7; TRBD1 agrees at 8 bases. With 6 bases clipped from V and 4 bases from J, the junction kept 5 bases outside the gene matches. This CDR3 has 13 residues. CDR1 KGHSH and CDR2 LQKENI come from the germline V gene. CDR3 in DNA: TGTGCCAGCTCTGCGGGACAGGTTTACGAGCAGTACTTC. Translation: CASSAGQVYEQYF.

The rearrangement links TRBV5-1 to TRBJ2-7, with D hard to call. The germline gives CDR1 SGHRS, CDR2 YFSETQ. With 4 bases removed from V and 5 bases from J, the gap between germline ends came to 7 bases. This CDR3 has 11 residues. The CDR3 spells CASSEYDEQYF. CDR3 sequence (DNA): TGCGCCAGCAGCGAGTATGACGAGCAGTACTTC.

The chain couples TRBV7-7 to TRBJ2-5; 7 positions agree with TRBD1. In germline, CDR1 is SSHAT, CDR2 FNYEAQ (reference sequence). This CDR3 comprises 12 residues. The junction had 0 bases not matched to a gene; V was cut back by 8 bases and J by 0 bases. The CDR3 is CASGQDQETQYF. In DNA, the CDR3 is TGTGCCAGCGGACAGGACCAAGAGACCCAGTACTTC.

The V call is TRBV3-1 (or the pseudogene TRBV3-2), the J call TRBJ2-1; no clear D gene. Trimming pared 4 bases from V and 4 bases from J, leaving 5 bases between. Germline-derived CDR1 and CDR2 are LGHDT and YNNKEL (reference sequence). This CDR3 spans 12 amino acids. CDR3 loop: CASSRGYNEQFF. The DNA of the CDR3 is TGTGCCAGCAGCCGTGGGTACAATGAGCAGTTCTTC.

The CDR3 loop is CASSSLQETQYF. CDR3 sequence (DNA): TGTGCCAGCAGCTCACTACAAGAGACCCAGTACTTC. The rearrangement uses TRBV7-2 and TRBJ2-5; D remains ambiguous. Trimming removed 4 bases at V and 2 bases at J, with 5 bases between. Germline-derived CDR1 and CDR2 are SGHTA and FQGNSA. The CDR3 spans 12 residues. The entire variable domain, with the rest obtained from reference TRBV7-2 and TRBJ2-5, is as follows: GAGVSQSPSNKVTEKGKDVELRCDPISGHTALYWYRQSLGQGLEFLIYFQGNSAPDKSGLPSDRFSAERTGGSVSTLTIQRTQQEDSAVYLCASSSLQETQYFGPGTRLLVL.

The genes are TRBV30 and TRBJ2-3, with a tentative D call TRBD2 (6 bases). This CDR3 has 11 amino acids. In germline, CDR1 is GTSNPN, CDR2 SVGIG (reference sequence). V lost 8 bases, J lost 6 bases, and 12 bases lay in between. The CDR3 sequence is CALRGGDTQYF. The CDR3 DNA is TGTGCCCTCCGGGGAGGCGATACGCAGTATTTT.

This chain links TRBV6-5 with TRBJ1-4; D might be TRBD1 (5 bases). The CDR3 extends over 15 amino acids. V lost 5 bases and J lost 8, with 18 bases in between. Looked up from germline, CDR1 is MNHEY and CDR2 is SVGAGI. The CDR3 DNA sequence: TGTGCCAGCAGTCGCCGACAGACCGGGAGGGAAAAACTGTTTTTT. As protein: CASSRRQTGREKLFF.

V usage is TRBV6-6 and J usage is TRBJ1-1; no reliable D call. Per the germline V gene, CDR1 is MNHNY and CDR2 is SVGAGI (reference sequence). The CDR3 totals 12 residues. V lost 8 bases to trimming and J lost 5 bases, with 12 bases between them. The CDR3 coding sequence is TGTGCCAGCGACAACCCCAGGACTGAAGCTTTCTTT. The encoded protein is CASDNPRTEAFF.

The chain couples TRBV2 to TRBJ2-1; perhaps TRBD2 as D (5 bases). V gave up 6 bases and J gave up 2 bases, with 11 bases separating them. Germline V gene sequence: CDR1 SNHLY, CDR2 FYNNEI. The CDR3 is made up of 14 amino acids. The CDR3 is CASSETTAYNEQFF. The CDR3, as DNA: TGTGCCAGCAGCGAGACTACGGCCTACAATGAGCAGTTCTTC.

The chain carries TRBV5-1 and TRBJ2-1; a possible D gene is TRBD1 (5 bases). The CDR3 has 13 amino acids. Trimming took off 5 bases at V and 1 base at J, with 7 bases between the two ends. Germline CDR1 and CDR2: SGHRS and YFSETQ. The CDR3 loop is CASRTGSYNEQFF. CDR3 bases: TGCGCCAGCAGAACAGGTTCCTACAATGAGCAGTTCTTC.

This clone was picked up one time. V usage is TRBV29-1 and J usage is TRBJ2-4; 9 bases match TRBD1. V was clipped by 5 bases and J by 0 bases; unmatched bases: 8. CDR1 and CDR2 (germline): SQVTM, ANQGSEA. The CDR3 spans 16 residues. CDR3 residues: CSVIRTGALAKNIQYF. The CDR3 DNA reads as TGCAGCGTTATAAGGACAGGGGCTTTAGCCAAAAACATTCAGTACTTC.

The chain employs TRBV27 and TRBJ2-1; D possibly corresponds to TRBD2 (5 bases). CDR3 size: 16 residues. V lost 7 bases, J lost 4 bases, and 20 bases lay in between. Germline V gene data show CDR1 as MNHEY and CDR2 as SMNVEV (reference sequence). The CDR3 region is CASTPVGSELYNEQFF. As DNA, the CDR3 is TGTGCCAGCACCCCCGTTGGTAGCGAGCTATACAATGAGCAGTTCTTC.

The V call is TRBV5-1, the J call TRBJ2-7; D not resolved. V gave up 0 bases and J gave up 1 base, with 5 bases separating them. The CDR3 runs to 13 residues. CDR1 SGHRS and CDR2 YFSETQ come from the germline V gene. This chain's CDR3 is CASSLEGSYEQYF. The DNA for the CDR3 is TGCGCCAGCAGCTTGGAGGGTTCCTACGAGCAGTACTTC. The whole variable domain, filled in from reference TRBV5-1 and TRBJ2-7, reads KAGVTQTPRYLIKTRGQQVTLSCSPISGHRSVSWYQQTPGQGLQFLFEYFSETQRNKGNFPGRFSGRQFSNSRSEMNVSTLELGDSALYLCASSLEGSYEQYFGPGTRLTVT.

The chain links TRBV14 to TRBJ2-5, with D hard to call. V lost 7 bases to trimming and J lost 2 bases, with 14 bases between them. The CDR3 is 14 residues long. Germline V lookup: CDR1 SGHDN, CDR2 FVKESK. The CDR3 spells CASTKIGDQETQYF. The CDR3 DNA reads TGTGCCAGCACCAAAATCGGAGATCAAGAGACCCAGTACTTC.

The chain has TRBV4-3 and TRBJ2-3; TRBD1 or TRBD2 may be the D gene (6 bases each). Trimming left V 1 base short and J 0 bases short, with 20 bases between. The CDR3 consists of 19 residues. In germline, CDR1 is LGHNA, CDR2 YSLEER. In nucleotides, the CDR3 is TGCGCCAGCAGCCAAGGAAGAGAGGGATGGAGGGGGAGCACAGATACGCAGTATTTT. It translates to CASSQGREGWRGSTDTQYF.

The J gene is TRBJ1-5, the V gene TRBV6-5, with D tentatively TRBD1 (5 bases). CDR3 length: 15 residues. The ends were cut back, 5 bases at V and 4 bases at J, with 15 bases in the middle. Germline V gene data show CDR1 as MNHEY and CDR2 as SVGAGI. The CDR3, as DNA: TGTGCCAGCAGTCGGGACGCCCGAAGGAATCAGCCCCAGCATTTT. The encoded protein is CASSRDARRNQPQHF.

This chain uses TRBV28 with TRBJ2-7; no firm D call. Germline V gene data show CDR1 as MDHEN and CDR2 as SYDVKM. Trimming cost V 6 bases and J 4 bases, with 10 bases left between them. The CDR3 runs 12 residues. The CDR3 DNA reads TGTGCCAGCAGAAAGATGGTTTACGAGCAGTACTTC. Encoded protein: CASRKMVYEQYF.

This clone was found a few times. The V and J genes are TRBV3-1 (or the pseudogene TRBV3-2) and TRBJ1-4, with D possibly being TRBD1 (5 bases). Germline CDR1 is LGHDT and CDR2 is YNNKEL (reference sequence). Trimming took off 2 bases at V and 3 bases at J, with 7 bases between the two ends. The CDR3 has 14 residues. The CDR3 region is CASSQRGANEKLFF. The CDR3 DNA reads TGTGCCAGCAGCCAACGGGGGGCTAATGAAAAACTGTTTTTT.

The chain joins TRBV6-5 to TRBJ2-1, with unresolved D. The CDR3 contains 12 residues. Per the germline V gene, CDR1 is MNHEY and CDR2 is SVGAGI. Trimming left V 5 bases short and J 8 bases short, with 10 bases between. Here the CDR3 reads CASSLYVDEQFF. The CDR3 nucleotides are TGTGCCAGCAGTCTATACGTCGATGAGCAGTTCTTC.

The chain carries TRBV5-1 and TRBJ2-5, with D possibly TRBD2 on 7 matching bases. The ends were cut back, 5 bases at V and 5 bases at J, with 16 bases in the middle. The length of the CDR3 is 14 residues. CDR1 is SGHRS, CDR2 YFSETQ, per germline. This CDR3 is CASRFPGGPETQYF. The CDR3 DNA reads TGCGCCAGCAGGTTCCCGGGGGGCCCCGAGACCCAGTACTTC.

The chain couples TRBV30 to TRBJ1-2; D uncertain. The CDR3 is 12 residues long. V was clipped by 0 bases and J by 8 bases, with 10 bases between them. CDR1 GTSNPN and CDR2 SVGIG come from the germline V gene (reference sequence). The DNA for the CDR3 is TGTGCCTGGAGTGTAAGGCAGAAGGGCTACACCTTC. It is translated as CAWSVRQKGYTF.

The rearrangement links TRBV2 to TRBJ2-3; 8 positions agree with TRBD1. The CDR3 is 13 residues long. CDR1 is SNHLY, CDR2 FYNNEI, per germline. Trimming removed 7 bases from V and 3 bases from J; junction bases left unmatched: 3. CDR3 coding DNA: TGTGCCAGCAATGGACAGGGTACAGATACGCAGTATTTT. Protein: CASNGQGTDTQYF.